The 15 T cell receptor beta chains below were found in one sample sequenced in a study of T cells in Graves' hyperthyroidism and ophthalmopathy. Amplification targeted TCR beta CDR3 regions from RNA transcripts. The study used the HTBI primer set for a first-round RT-PCR of the TCR CDR3. TCRdb re-called the multiplex PCR reads with MiXCR, one entry per CDR3 protein. This sample carries some 740,000 distinct CDR3 sequences, 12% to 15% of them seen once, and the ten largest clones take roughly 10%. Source material: blood. Receptors were obtained from a woman between 18 and 30 years old with Graves' hyperthyroidism.

The CDR3 here is CSARERYPRYNEQFF. CDR3 DNA sequence: TGCAGTGCTAGAGAACGGTACCCCCGCTACAATGAGCAGTTCTTC. This chain links TRBV20-1 with TRBJ2-1; D is undetermined. The V gene's germline CDR1 is DFQATT and CDR2 SNEGSKA (reference sequence). CDR3 size: 15 residues. The germline V and J ends were trimmed by 0 bases and 3 bases, with 12 bases remaining between them.

The chain carries TRBV7-9 and TRBJ2-6; D remains ambiguous. The V end was cut by 5 bases, the J end by 4 bases, with 9 bases between. The CDR3 loop spans 14 amino acids. The V gene's germline CDR1 is SEHNR and CDR2 FQNEAQ (reference sequence). The CDR3 sequence: CASSHELGANVLTF. The CDR3, as DNA: TGTGCCAGCAGCCATGAATTGGGGGCCAACGTCCTGACTTTC.

This clonotype occurred many times. V and J are TRBV10-3 and TRBJ2-7, with 8 bases identical to TRBD2. Per the germline V gene, CDR1 is ENHRY and CDR2 is SYGVKD. V gave up 2 bases and J gave up 2 bases; unmatched junction bases: 5. CDR3 length equals 15 residues. CDR3 in amino acids: CAISEGRGGTYEQYF. CDR3 nucleotides: TGTGCCATCAGTGAGGGACGGGGGGGTACCTACGAGCAGTACTTC.

This clonotype was counted many times. The V gene is TRBV7-9, the J gene TRBJ2-1, with 9 bases that match TRBD2. Germline CDR1 reads SEHNR; CDR2 reads FQNEAQ (reference sequence). V trimming: 5 bases; J trimming: 7 bases; junction bases outside the gene matches: 9. CDR3 length: 15 residues. DNA for the CDR3: TGTGCCAGCAGCCCTCTAGCGGGAAGGAGGAATGAGCAGTTCTTC. This sequence encodes CASSPLAGRRNEQFF. The full variable domain, rest sourced from reference TRBV7-9 and TRBJ2-1, is DTGVSQNPRHKITKRGQNVTFRCDPISEHNRLYWYRQTLGQGPEFLTYFQNEAQLEKSRLLSDRFSAERPKGSFSTLEIQRTEQGDSAMYLCASSPLAGRRNEQFFGPGTRLTVL.

Ten or more counts support this clonotype. The chain combines TRBV3-1 with TRBJ1-1; 9 bases are shared with TRBD1. The germline V gene has CDR1 LGHDT and CDR2 YNNKEL (reference sequence). The CDR3 sequence is 14 residues long. V lost 3 bases and J lost 4; bases outside the gene matches: 3. The CDR3 here is CASSHRTGATEAFF. The CDR3 bases are TGTGCCAGCAGCCACCGGACAGGGGCCACTGAAGCTTTCTTT. Variable domain in full (rest from reference TRBV3-1 and TRBJ1-1): DTAVSQTPKYLVTQMGNDKSIKCEQNLGHDTMYWYKQDSKKFLKIMFSYNNKELIINETVPNRFSPKSPDKAHLNLHINSLELGDSAVYFCASSHRTGATEAFFGQGTRLTVV.

In this sample, this clonotype turned up many times. The V gene is TRBV7-9, the J gene TRBJ2-1; D may match TRBD1 or TRBD2 (5 bases each). V was pared by 5 bases and J by 1 base, with 15 bases between. Germline V lookup: CDR1 SEHNR, CDR2 FQNEAQ (reference sequence). This CDR3 has 16 residues. The CDR3 loop is CASSPNGGRSYNEQFF. The DNA for the CDR3 is TGTGCCAGCAGCCCAAATGGGGGTAGGTCCTACAATGAGCAGTTCTTC.

The chain links TRBV10-3 to TRBJ2-1; possibly TRBD1 for D (5 bases). Trimming cost V 0 bases and J 5 bases, with 8 bases left between them. The CDR3 loop spans 14 amino acids. Looked up from germline, CDR1 is ENHRY and CDR2 is SYGVKD. Here the CDR3 DNA reads TGTGCCATCAGTGAGTCTACAGGTCACAATGAGCAGTTCTTC. This encodes CAISESTGHNEQFF.

V usage is TRBV27 and J usage is TRBJ2-7; TRBD2 might be the D (6 bases). In germline, CDR1 is MNHEY, CDR2 SMNVEV (reference sequence). This CDR3 has 14 residues. Trimming shortened V by 4 bases and J by 6 bases, and 16 bases separated the two germline ends. DNA for the CDR3: TGTGCCAGCAGTTCCGACTTGGGGGGTCGCGAGCAGTACTTC. Its translation is CASSSDLGGREQYF.

This clonotype was recorded at least ten times. The V and J genes are TRBV11-3 and TRBJ1-1; D perhaps matches TRBD1 (6 bases). The CDR3 sequence is 14 residues long. CDR1 is SGHNT and CDR2 is YENEEA in the germline V gene. V gave up 6 bases and J gave up 4 bases, with 15 bases separating them. CDR3 bases: TGTGCCAGCAGAGGGGGTCCAGAAGCCACTGAAGCTTTCTTT. Translated: CASRGGPEATEAFF.

This clonotype occurred many times. The chain links TRBV29-1 to TRBJ1-1, with D possibly TRBD1 on 6 matching bases. This CDR3 contains 16 residues. The V gene lost 6 bases and the J gene lost 5 bases, with 25 bases spanning the gap. Per the germline V gene, CDR1 is SQVTM and CDR2 is ANQGSEA. The DNA for the CDR3 is TGCAGCGTCGGGGCAAGCCCAGGGGACGTAAGGACTGAAGCTTTCTTT. Protein product: CSVGASPGDVRTEAFF.

This clonotype was detected ten times or more. The rearrangement joins TRBV2 to TRBJ2-7, with TRBD1 identical over 7 bases. CDR1 and CDR2 from the germline V gene are SNHLY and FYNNEI. The CDR3 is 15 amino acids. J gave up 5 bases and V 2 bases, and 9 bases lay outside the gene matches. DNA for the CDR3: TGTGCCAGCAGTGAAAGAGACAGGGTGGGTGACGAGCAGTACTTC. This translates into CASSERDRVGDEQYF. The variable domain in full, completed from reference TRBV2 and TRBJ2-7, reads EPEVTQTPSHQVTQMGQEVILRCVPISNHLYFYWYRQILGQKVEFLVSFYNNEISEKSEIFDDQFSVERPDGSNFTLKIRSTKLEDSAMYFCASSERDRVGDEQYFGPGTRLTVT.

The chain carries TRBV10-1 and TRBJ2-1; D is unclear. Germline-derived CDR1 and CDR2 are WNHNN and SYGVQD (reference sequence). Trimming shortened V by 0 bases and J by 6 bases, and 9 bases separated the two germline ends. The CDR3 length is 14 residues. The CDR3, as DNA: TGCGCCAGCAGTGAGTCCTCCCTGCGCAATGAGCAGTTCTTC. It is translated as CASSESSLRNEQFF.

This clonotype showed up just a few times. This chain uses TRBV4-1 with TRBJ1-1; D is possibly TRBD1 (5 bases). V was pared by 0 bases and J by 1 base, with 9 bases between. From germline, CDR1 is MGHRA and CDR2 YSYEKL. There are 15 residues in the CDR3. This chain's CDR3 is CASSQDAGWNTEAFF. Written as DNA, the CDR3 is TGCGCCAGCAGCCAAGATGCAGGGTGGAACACTGAAGCTTTCTTT.

This clonotype was counted ten times or more. This chain joins TRBV11-2 and TRBJ2-1; 7 bases are a match to TRBD2. Germline V gene sequence: CDR1 SGHAT, CDR2 FQNNGV. The CDR3 consists of 17 residues. V lost 1 base and J lost 2; bases outside the gene matches: 8. CDR3 protein: CASSLGRGTTAYNEQFF. The CDR3 nucleotides are TGTGCCAGCAGCTTAGGCCGCGGGACTACCGCCTACAATGAGCAGTTCTTC.

This clonotype came up many times. The chain links TRBV7-2 to TRBJ1-5; TRBD1 might be the D (5 bases). Germline V lookup: CDR1 SGHTA, CDR2 FQGNSA. V lost 3 bases and J lost 4, with 19 bases in between. The CDR3 loop spans 17 amino acids. The CDR3 DNA sequence: TGTGCCAGCAGCTTGAGAGCCGGGACCTCTAAGAATCAGCCCCAGCATTTT. This encodes CASSLRAGTSKNQPQHF.